The 10 T cell receptor beta chains presented below share a single source sample, sequenced in a study of beta chain features in type 1 diabetes. Study conclusions and caveats: Shortening that was moderate but significant affected the TCRB CDR3s of Type 1 diabetes patients in all four CD4+ subsets.

Every bit of the isolated RNA underwent reverse transcription, so sequencing read expressed TCRB transcripts. Data came from immunoSEQ multiplex PCR; TCRdb stores just in-frame clones and leaves some out. The repertoire consists of nearly 700,000 clones, with roughly 12% occurring once and the leading ten covering 0.022%. No antigen has been identified for these receptors. Sequenced sample: naive CD4+ T cells from blood. The receptors here all came from a man younger than 35 with type 1 diabetes.

This clone has only a few counts. The same CDR3 is also encoded by other DNA sequences in this sample. This chain joins TRBV5-6 and TRBJ2-7, with 8 bases aligning to TRBD1. Germline CDR1 is SGHDT and CDR2 is YYEEEE. V trimming: 0 bases; J trimming: 3 bases; junction bases outside the gene matches: 2. The length of the CDR3 is 14 residues. CDR3: CASSLGQGNYEQYF. The CDR3 DNA sequence: TGTGCCAGCAGCTTGGGACAGGGGAACTACGAGCAGTACTTC.

The rearrangement links TRBV5-1 to TRBJ1-2, with D uncertain. Germline-derived CDR1 and CDR2 are SGHRS and YFSETQ. The CDR3 totals 14 residues. With 4 bases removed from V and 6 bases from J, the gap between germline ends came to 16 bases. The CDR3 nucleotides are TGCGCCAGCAGCCCCGTCCCACCGGCCCATGGCTACACCTTC. Encoded protein: CASSPVPPAHGYTF.

On this clone: The junction departs from germline at one end; a sequencing error may be responsible. Other DNA sequences of this sample code for an identical CDR3. The J gene is TRBJ2-7, the V gene TRBV15; maybe TRBD2 (5 bases). Per the germline V gene, CDR1 is LNHNV and CDR2 is YYDKDF (reference sequence). The CDR3 has 16 residues. The CDR3 nucleotides are TGTGCCACCAGCCGAGAGGGCACTGGGAGCTCCTACGAGCAGTACTTC. Protein: CATSREGTGSSYEQYF.

The sample holds a few counts of this clone. V and J are TRBV30 and TRBJ1-4; D is undetermined. Germline CDR1 GTSNPN, CDR2 SVGIG (reference sequence). The CDR3 contains 15 residues. Trimming took off 5 bases at V and 5 bases at J, with 18 bases between the two ends. The CDR3 DNA sequence: TGTGCCTGGGGGCCCCGGGGAAACTCCAATGAAAAACTGTTTTTT. Translated: CAWGPRGNSNEKLFF.

The chain combines TRBV5-5 with TRBJ1-1, with 7 bases matching TRBD1. The CDR3 contains 16 residues. The J segment lost 6 bases and the V segment lost 2 bases, leaving 13 bases of the junction unmatched. CDR1 is SGHKS, CDR2 YYEKEE, per germline (reference sequence). CDR3 DNA sequence: TGTGCCAGCAGCTTTTCGGGACAGCCCAACCCGGCTGAAGCTTTCTTT. Translated, it gives CASSFSGQPNPAEAFF.

The chain joins TRBV2 to TRBJ2-7; 13 nucleotides match TRBD2. Germline values: CDR1 SNHLY, CDR2 FYNNEI. V lost 6 bases and J lost 5; bases outside the gene matches: 4. CDR3 length: 14 residues. The chain's CDR3 is CASSDGLAGDEQYF. The CDR3 DNA reads as TGTGCCAGCAGCGACGGACTAGCGGGAGACGAGCAGTACTTC.

This chain links TRBV9 with TRBJ2-1; D possibly corresponds to TRBD2 (6 bases). Per germline, CDR1 SGDLS and CDR2 YYNGEE. The V end was cut by 4 bases, the J end by 4 bases, with 15 bases between. CDR3 length: 15 amino acids. The CDR3 reads CASSPGVAGYNEQFF. The CDR3, as DNA: TGTGCCAGCAGCCCCGGGGTGGCGGGGTACAATGAGCAGTTCTTC.

The chain joins TRBV5-1 to TRBJ1-1, with a weak D call TRBD1 (6 bases). Per germline, CDR1 SGHRS and CDR2 YFSETQ. Trimming cost V 0 bases and J 7 bases, with 7 bases left between them. The CDR3 extends over 12 amino acids. The CDR3 nucleotides read TGCGCCAGCAGCTTGGGACAGGATGAAGCTTTCTTT. This encodes CASSLGQDEAFF.

This clone occurred a few times. This sequence joins TRBV30 and TRBJ1-5; D is unresolved. CDR3 length equals 13 residues. Germline CDR1 is GTSNPN and CDR2 is SVGIG (reference sequence). Trimming took off 3 bases at V and 6 bases at J, with 12 bases between the two ends. The CDR3 is CAWRNAGSQPQHF. The CDR3 nucleotides are TGTGCCTGGAGGAACGCGGGGAGTCAGCCCCAGCATTTT.

The chain is built from TRBV5-1 and TRBJ2-3; 11 bases agree with TRBD1. The trim removed 4 bases at V and 5 bases at J, leaving 3 bases unmatched. CDR1 and CDR2 (germline): SGHRS, YFSETQ. The length of the CDR3 is 14 residues. The CDR3 bases are TGCGCCAGCAGCGCGGGACAGGGGGGAGATACGCAGTATTTT. Residues: CASSAGQGGDTQYF. The entire variable domain, with the rest obtained from reference TRBV5-1 and TRBJ2-3, is as follows: KAGVTQTPRYLIKTRGQQVTLSCSPISGHRSVSWYQQTPGQGLQFLFEYFSETQRNKGNFPGRFSGRQFSNSRSEMNVSTLELGDSALYLCASSAGQGGDTQYFGPGTRLTVL.